The TCR beta chain under discussion was sequenced for a study of blood T cell repertoires in COVID-19. Study as a whole: Whether acute or convalescent, the COVID-19 samples came from the United States, Italy and Spain. From T cells, B-cell-depleted T cells, or PBMCs came the material, which was cDNA or gDNA.

Authors' methods: The assay estimated nucleated cells by amplifying reference gene primers. The protocol was immunoSEQ multiplex PCR, while the TCRdb copy is restricted to in-frame clones and leaves out a portion. From that table come the V and J calls and clone size; the DNA was used to work out D and trimming. There are some 450,000 clones in the sample; over 85% occur only once, and roughly 0.84% lies in the top ten. The sample taken for sequencing was peripheral blood. The source of this sequence is a man between 18 and 29 years old with COVID-19, enrolled during active disease.

The CDR3, as DNA: TGTGCCAGCAGCCCCCGGGACAGGTTCTCCAAAGGCTCCTACGAGCAGTACTTC. Residues: CASSPRDRFSKGSYEQYF. The V gene is TRBV21-1, the J gene TRBJ2-7; TRBD1 is taken as the D call from the table, unchecked against the DNA. TRBV21-1 is listed as a pseudogene. The CDR3 consists of 18 residues.